The 26 T cell receptor beta chains given below trace back to one sample, sequenced in a study of blood T cell repertoires in COVID-19. Here immunoSEQ multiplex PCR was the method, and the copy in TCRdb shows in-frame clones only, minus some. Here the sample spans about 360,000 clones, less than 90% being singletons. Sequencing was performed on peripheral blood. These receptors came from a woman aged 60-70 years with COVID-19, enrolled during active disease.

The chain couples TRBV3-1 (or the pseudogene TRBV3-2) to TRBJ1-1; 7 bases are shared with TRBD1. V dropped 3 bases and J dropped 5; count of bases not matched to a gene: 15. The V gene's germline CDR1 is LGHDT and CDR2 YNNKEL (reference sequence). The CDR3 length is 17 residues. CDR3 amino acids: CASSQENRGTGKTEAFF. The CDR3, as DNA: TGTGCCAGCAGCCAGGAAAACAGGGGAACGGGAAAGACTGAAGCTTTCTTT.

The table lists this clone with a few counts. The chain carries TRBV30 and TRBJ1-6, with TRBD1 matching over 7 bases. Trimming removed 7 bases from V and 9 bases from J; junction bases left unmatched: 9. Germline lookup yields CDR1 GTSNPN and CDR2 SVGIG (reference sequence). CDR3 size: 13 residues. The CDR3 bases are TGTGCCTCAGACAGGGAATTTGGTTCACCCCTCCACTTT. It codes for CASDREFGSPLHF.

The chain uses TRBV2 and TRBJ2-5; 13 nucleotides agree with TRBD2. CDR1 and CDR2 from the germline V gene are SNHLY and FYNNEI. V lost 0 bases to trimming and J lost 3 bases; unmatched junction nucleotides: 16. The CDR3 is 21 residues long. Here the CDR3 DNA reads TGTGCCAGCAGTGAAGCGCTTCCTTGGGATACTAGCGGGGGGGCCGAAGAGACCCAGTACTTC. Translated: CASSEALPWDTSGGAEETQYF.

The CDR3 sequence: CASREQEDYGYTF. The CDR3 DNA reads as TGTGCCAGCAGGGAACAGGAGGACTATGGCTACACCTTC. The gene calls are TRBV2 and TRBJ1-2; D possibly corresponds to TRBD1 (5 bases). Between the trimmed V and J ends, which lost 6 bases and 3 bases, there was a span of 11 bases. CDR1 and CDR2 from the germline V gene are SNHLY and FYNNEI. CDR3 length: 13 residues.

V gene TRBV7-3 combines with J gene TRBJ2-2; TRBD1 might be the D (6 bases). The germline V gene encodes CDR1 SGHTA and CDR2 FQGTGA. CDR3 size: 14 residues. Trimming cost V 0 bases and J 7 bases, with 9 bases left between them. The CDR3 region is CASSLTTGSGELFF. CDR3 in DNA: TGTGCCAGCAGCTTAACGACAGGAAGCGGGGAGCTGTTTTTT.

The chain has TRBV5-4 and TRBJ1-2, with TRBD1 matching 8 bases. J was trimmed by 5 bases and V by 2 bases; bases with no gene match: 8. The CDR3 has 15 amino acids. Germline V gives CDR1 SGHNT, CDR2 YYREEE (reference sequence). CDR3 sequence reads: CASSLTGGRRYGYTF. CDR3 nucleotide sequence: TGTGCCAGCAGCTTAACAGGGGGGCGTAGGTATGGCTACACCTTC.

The sample holds many counts of this clone. The chain couples TRBV30 to TRBJ1-1; D is uncertain. Germline CDR1 and CDR2: GTSNPN and SVGIG (reference sequence). Deletions cut 0 bases from V and 1 base from J, with 15 bases between. The CDR3 runs to 16 residues. The CDR3 spells CAWSVLFGRANTEAFF. CDR3 DNA: TGTGCCTGGAGTGTACTATTTGGGAGGGCGAACACTGAAGCTTTCTTT.

V is TRBV11-3 and J is TRBJ2-5; 7 nucleotides line up with TRBD2. Germline V lookup: CDR1 SGHNT, CDR2 YENEEA. This CDR3 has 16 residues. Losses at the gene ends were 4 bases for V and 5 bases for J; bases not matched to a gene: 13. The CDR3 nucleotides read TGTGCCAGCAGCTCTCAGACTAGCTCCTGGGTGGAGACCCAGTACTTC. Protein: CASSSQTSSWVETQYF.

The table lists this clone with a few counts. This chain joins TRBV5-1 and TRBJ1-6, with 7 bases matching TRBD1. This CDR3 is 14 amino acids long. Trimming took 3 bases from V and 7 from J; bases not matched to a gene: 4. Per germline, CDR1 SGHRS and CDR2 YFSETQ. The CDR3 sequence is CASSWGTENSPLHF. CDR3 nucleotides: TGCGCCAGCAGCTGGGGGACAGAAAATTCACCCCTCCACTTT.

The chain has TRBV5-1 and TRBJ2-7, with 7 nucleotides matching TRBD1. The CDR3 contains 14 residues. Losses at the gene ends were 3 bases for V and 6 bases for J; bases not matched to a gene: 9. Germline CDR1 is SGHRS and CDR2 is YFSETQ. Here the CDR3 reads CASSWRGDSSEQYF. In DNA, the CDR3 is TGCGCCAGCAGCTGGCGTGGGGACAGTAGCGAGCAGTACTTC.

The chain has TRBV9 and TRBJ2-3; TRBD1 aligns across 7 bases. Germline V lookup: CDR1 SGDLS, CDR2 YYNGEE. CDR3 length: 17 residues. The trim removed 0 bases at V and 0 bases at J, leaving 7 bases unmatched. Written as DNA, the CDR3 is TGTGCCAGCAGCGTAGGGCGGACAGGCATAAGCACAGATACGCAGTATTTT. This gives the protein CASSVGRTGISTDTQYF.

The CDR3 reads CASSRSPSGGASDTQYF. In nucleotides, the CDR3 is TGTGCCAGCAGCCGTTCGCCTAGCGGGGGGGCCTCAGATACGCAGTATTTT. The chain joins TRBV4-2 to TRBJ2-3, with 12 bases matching TRBD2. Per germline, CDR1 LGHNA and CDR2 YNFKEQ. The CDR3 is made up of 17 amino acids. With V trimmed by 4 bases and J by 4 bases, 9 bases remained unmatched.

This clone appeared once. The chain joins TRBV9 to TRBJ2-1; 8 nucleotides agree with TRBD2. The junction had 13 bases not matched to a gene; V was cut back by 4 bases and J by 7 bases. This CDR3 is 16 amino acids long. The germline gives CDR1 SGDLS, CDR2 YYNGEE. CDR3 in amino acids: CASSSTPRGGGNEQFF. CDR3 sequence (DNA): TGTGCCAGCAGCTCTACCCCTAGGGGCGGGGGGAATGAGCAGTTCTTC.

The V and J genes are TRBV7-2 and TRBJ2-3, with 10 bases aligning to TRBD2. Germline CDR1 is SGHTA and CDR2 is FQGNSA. This CDR3 is built from 16 residues. V lost 2 bases to trimming and J lost 1 base; unmatched junction nucleotides: 3. CDR3 nucleotides: TGTGCCAGCAGCTTAAGGCTAGCGGGGGGCACAGATACGCAGTATTTT. Its protein product is CASSLRLAGGTDTQYF.

The J gene is TRBJ2-1, the V gene TRBV30; 11 bases match TRBD1. Germline lookup yields CDR1 GTSNPN and CDR2 SVGIG (reference sequence). The J segment lost 5 bases and the V segment lost 3 bases, leaving 6 bases of the junction unmatched. The CDR3 sequence is 15 residues long. The CDR3 DNA reads as TGTGCCTGGAGGGCGGACAGGGGGCTCGACAATGAGCAGTTCTTC. This translates into CAWRADRGLDNEQFF.

This chain joins TRBV7-6 and TRBJ2-3; 14 positions match TRBD2. Germline CDR1 SGHVS, CDR2 FNYEAQ. The junction had 10 bases not matched to a gene; V was cut back by 5 bases and J by 6 bases. The CDR3 has 17 residues. The CDR3 DNA is TGTGCCAGCAGCCTTCGCGGACTAGCGGGGGGCCGGGATACGCAGTATTTT. This gives the protein CASSLRGLAGGRDTQYF.

This chain links TRBV18 with TRBJ1-1; 7 bases agree with TRBD1. Trimming took 0 bases from V and 0 from J; bases not matched to a gene: 19. Germline CDR1 KGHSH, CDR2 LQKENI. The CDR3 loop spans 21 amino acids. CDR3 bases: TGTGCCAGCTCACCACCGAAATCCGTCCTTAGGGGGCGGCTGATGAACACTGAAGCTTTCTTT. Encoded protein: CASSPPKSVLRGRLMNTEAFF.

V gene TRBV6-1 combines with J gene TRBJ2-3, with 12 bases aligning to TRBD2. The CDR3 sequence is 15 residues long. Germline V gene data show CDR1 as MNHNS and CDR2 as SASEGT. V lost 2 bases, J lost 4 bases, and 1 base stayed unmatched. The CDR3 region has the DNA TGTGCCAGCAGTGAACTAGCGGGGGGGCCAGATACGCAGTATTTT. This sequence encodes CASSELAGGPDTQYF.

This chain uses TRBV15 with TRBJ2-7, with a possible D match to TRBD2 (6 bases). This CDR3 is 16 amino acids long. V gave up 4 bases and J gave up 5 bases, with 21 bases separating them. Germline V gives CDR1 LNHNV, CDR2 YYDKDF (reference sequence). The CDR3 DNA is TGTGCCACCAGCAACCAACTTGGGAGGACAACCCACGAGCAGTACTTC. Its protein is CATSNQLGRTTHEQYF.

This clone was recorded a few times. The gene calls are TRBV2 and TRBJ2-1, with TRBD2 identical over 11 bases. This CDR3 contains 17 residues. Losses at the gene ends were 4 bases for V and 4 bases for J; bases not matched to a gene: 9. Germline CDR1 is SNHLY and CDR2 is FYNNEI. CDR3 protein: CASSVGLAGGIYNEQFF. The CDR3 DNA reads as TGTGCCAGCAGTGTTGGGCTAGCGGGGGGTATATACAATGAGCAGTTCTTC.

The chain combines TRBV18 with TRBJ2-3; a possible D gene is TRBD1 (5 bases). The CDR3 spans 15 residues. V was trimmed by 2 bases and J by 0 bases, leaving 9 bases between them. The germline gives CDR1 KGHSH, CDR2 LQKENI. The CDR3 reads CASSPFDRSTDTQYF. CDR3 bases: TGTGCCAGCTCACCATTTGACAGAAGCACAGATACGCAGTATTTT. The whole variable domain, filled in from reference TRBV18 and TRBJ2-3, reads NAGVMQNPRHLVRRRGQEARLRCSPMKGHSHVYWYRQLPEEGLKFMVYLQKENIIDESGMPKERFSAEFPKEGPSILRIQQVVRGDSAAYFCASSPFDRSTDTQYFGPGTRLTVL.

This chain uses TRBV7-9 with TRBJ1-4; tentative D call: TRBD1 (6 bases). V gave up 5 bases and J gave up 3 bases, with 22 bases separating them. The CDR3 extends over 18 amino acids. CDR1 and CDR2 from the germline V gene are SEHNR and FQNEAQ (reference sequence). The CDR3 sequence is CASSLGQGRAAPNEKLFF. CDR3 in DNA: TGTGCCAGCAGCCTAGGGCAGGGGCGGGCTGCGCCTAATGAAAAACTGTTTTTT.

This clone was seen at least ten times. The rearrangement uses TRBV11-3 and TRBJ1-1, with a tentative D call TRBD1 (5 bases). The CDR3 covers 15 residues. V dropped 3 bases and J dropped 2 bases, with 13 bases sitting between them. Germline V gene sequence: CDR1 SGHNT, CDR2 YENEEA. The CDR3 DNA reads TGTGCCAGCAGCTTCGGGTACAGGCGCAACACTGAAGCTTTCTTT. Translation: CASSFGYRRNTEAFF. Looking up the rest from reference TRBV11-3 and TRBJ1-1 gives the full variable domain: EAGVVQSPRYKIIEKKQPVAFWCNPISGHNTLYWYLQNLGQGPELLIRYENEEAVDDSQLPKDRFSAERLKGVDSTLKIQPAELGDSAVYLCASSFGYRRNTEAFFGQGTRLTVV.

This chain uses TRBV4-2 with TRBJ2-1; TRBD2 is a possible D gene (7 bases). The V gene lost 0 bases and the J gene lost 7 bases, with 19 bases spanning the gap. CDR3 length equals 17 residues. The germline V gene has CDR1 LGHNA and CDR2 YNFKEQ. The DNA of the CDR3 is TGTGCCAGCAGCCAAGATCCGGGTGGGGGGGCACAGAATGAGCAGTTCTTC. Its protein is CASSQDPGGGAQNEQFF.

V usage is TRBV7-9 and J usage is TRBJ2-2, with 11 bases that match TRBD2. Germline loops: CDR1 SEHNR, CDR2 FQNEAQ (reference sequence). The CDR3 is 17 amino acids. The V gene end was trimmed by 6 bases and the J gene end by 6 bases; junction bases not matched to a gene: 12. The DNA for the CDR3 is TGTGCCAGCAGACAACTAGCGGGGGACCCTTTATCCGGGGAGCTGTTTTTT. It encodes CASRQLAGDPLSGELFF.

This clone was counted a single time. The chain recombines TRBV3-1 (or the pseudogene TRBV3-2) with TRBJ2-5; D uncertain. Germline V lookup: CDR1 LGHDT, CDR2 YNNKEL (reference sequence). Deletions cut 1 base from V and 6 bases from J, with 6 bases between. The CDR3 spans 12 residues. The CDR3 nucleotides are TGTGCCAGCAGCCAAGCCACTCAGACCCAGTACTTC. Its translation is CASSQATQTQYF.